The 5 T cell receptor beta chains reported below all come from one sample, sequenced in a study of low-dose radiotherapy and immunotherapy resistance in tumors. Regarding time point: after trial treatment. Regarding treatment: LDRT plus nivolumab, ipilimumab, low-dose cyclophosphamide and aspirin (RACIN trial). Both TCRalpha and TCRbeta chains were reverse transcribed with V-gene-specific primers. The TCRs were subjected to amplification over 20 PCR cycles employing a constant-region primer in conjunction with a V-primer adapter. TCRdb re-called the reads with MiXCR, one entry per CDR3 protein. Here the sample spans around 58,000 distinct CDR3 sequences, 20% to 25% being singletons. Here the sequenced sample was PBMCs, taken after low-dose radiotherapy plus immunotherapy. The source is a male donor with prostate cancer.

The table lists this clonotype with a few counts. CDR3 coding DNA: TGCAGTGCTAGACTCGGGACTAGTTTGGGGACCCAGTACTTC. Protein sequence: CSARLGTSLGTQYF. The chain uses TRBV20-1 and TRBJ2-5; 8 bases agree with TRBD2. CDR3 length: 14 residues. Losses at the gene ends were 2 bases for V and 7 bases for J; bases not matched to a gene: 9. The germline V gene encodes CDR1 DFQATT and CDR2 SNEGSKA (reference sequence).

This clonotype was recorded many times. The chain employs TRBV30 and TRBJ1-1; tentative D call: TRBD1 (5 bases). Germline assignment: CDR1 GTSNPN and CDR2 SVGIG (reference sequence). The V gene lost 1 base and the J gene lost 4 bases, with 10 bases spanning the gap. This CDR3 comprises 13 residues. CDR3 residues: CAWSGTSGTEAFF. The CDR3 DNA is TGTGCCTGGAGTGGGACATCGGGCACTGAAGCTTTCTTT.

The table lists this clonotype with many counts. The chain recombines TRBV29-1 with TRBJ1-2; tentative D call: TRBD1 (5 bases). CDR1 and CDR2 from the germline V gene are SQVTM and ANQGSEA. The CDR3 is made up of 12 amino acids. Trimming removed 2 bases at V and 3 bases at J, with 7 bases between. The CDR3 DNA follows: TGCAGCGTTGAACAGGGCGACTATGGCTACACCTTC. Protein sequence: CSVEQGDYGYTF. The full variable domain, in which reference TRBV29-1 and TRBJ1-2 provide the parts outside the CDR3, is SAVISQKPSRDICQRGTSLTIQCQVDSQVTMMFWYRQQPGQSLTLIATANQGSEATYESGFVIDKFPISRPNLTFSTLTVSNMSPEDSSIYLCSVEQGDYGYTFGSGTRLTVV.

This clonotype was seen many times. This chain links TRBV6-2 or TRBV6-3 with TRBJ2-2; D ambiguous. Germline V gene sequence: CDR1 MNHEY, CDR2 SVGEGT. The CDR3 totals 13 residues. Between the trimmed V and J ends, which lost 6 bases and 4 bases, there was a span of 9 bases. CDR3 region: CASRLPGTGELFF. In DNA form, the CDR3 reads TGTGCCAGCAGACTCCCAGGCACCGGGGAGCTGTTTTTT.

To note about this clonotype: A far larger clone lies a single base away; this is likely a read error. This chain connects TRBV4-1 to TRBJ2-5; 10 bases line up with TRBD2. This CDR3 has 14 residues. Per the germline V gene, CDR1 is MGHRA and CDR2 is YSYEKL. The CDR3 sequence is CASSQREGEETQYF. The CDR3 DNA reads TGTGCCAGCAGCCAGCGGGAGGGGGAAGAGACGCAGTACTTC.